One sample yielded the 6 T cell receptor beta chains listed below, sequenced in a study of regulatory T cells in long-lasting Graves disease (dated by TCRdb to the early 2020s). The library was generated by multiplex PCR. Sequencing used an Illumina HiSeq 4000. CDR3 regions were amplified by Arm-PCR with iRepertoire HTBI primers to construct TCR beta libraries. The public reads were quality trimmed at Q25 with fastp and then assembled into clones with MiXCR by TCRdb, keeping productive beta chains. Each CDR3 protein gets just one entry, which takes the most common genes and DNA from the rows behind it. Present in this sample are hundreds of thousands of distinct CDR3 sequences, roughly 15% of which were seen just once. The top ten clones comprise 25% of the sample. Per the publication, the time point label means: newly diagnosed GD, antithyroid drugs for less than 3 months. RNA was extracted from PBMCs in TRIzol for both TCR sequencing and RNA sequencing.

The same specimen was also included in a second study, on T cells in Graves' hyperthyroidism and ophthalmopathy.

The input for sequencing was peripheral blood mononuclear cells (PBMCs), taken at new diagnosis, from a patient treated with antithyroid drugs. The receptors were sampled from a woman aged 35-65 years with Graves disease. Donor details come from another sample of the same person, matched by shared clones.

This clonotype was counted many times. J is TRBJ2-1 and V is TRBV20-1; 7 bases line up with TRBD1. J gave up 4 bases and V 6 bases, and 21 bases lay outside the gene matches. CDR1 is DFQATT, CDR2 SNEGSKA, per germline (reference sequence). The CDR3 spans 18 residues. CDR3 bases: TGCAGTGCCTCTCATTTCCCGACAGGGCATGGGGTTTACAATGAGCAGTTCTTC. Translating gives CSASHFPTGHGVYNEQFF.

The chain uses TRBV4-2 and TRBJ2-7, with D maybe TRBD2 (7 bases). The V gene's germline CDR1 is LGHNA and CDR2 YNFKEQ. This CDR3 is 15 amino acids long. Trimming took off 4 bases at V and 5 bases at J, with 18 bases between the two ends. Here the CDR3 DNA reads TGTGCCAGCAGCCCAAGAGGGGGGGGGGGCGACGAGCAGTACTTC. This encodes CASSPRGGGGDEQYF.

As concerns this clonotype: A much larger clone sits a single nucleotide away, making a read error possible. The rearrangement uses TRBV7-9 and TRBJ1-1; TRBD1 matches 7 bases. The CDR3 runs 16 residues. Per germline, CDR1 SEHNR and CDR2 FQNEAQ (reference sequence). CDR3 sequence: CASRPEGAVPNTEVFF. CDR3 coding DNA: TGTGCCAGCAGACCCGAGGGGGCGGTACCGAACACTGAAGTTTTCTTT.

This clonotype was seen more than once but under ten times. The chain is built from TRBV7-2 and TRBJ1-5; D gene ambiguous. V lost 6 bases and J 5 bases, leaving 14 bases between the germline ends. Per the germline V gene, CDR1 is SGHTA and CDR2 is FQGNSA. CDR3 size: 14 residues. The CDR3 DNA is TGTGCCAGCAGTCGAGAGCCCGGGGATCAGCCCCAGCATTTT. Its translation is CASSREPGDQPQHF.

The chain links TRBV30 to TRBJ1-5; a weak D match, TRBD1 (5 bases). Trimming left V 0 bases short and J 2 bases short, with 14 bases between. CDR1 and CDR2 from the germline V gene are GTSNPN and SVGIG (reference sequence). This CDR3 comprises 16 residues. The CDR3 sequence is CAWSVPGSGGNQPQHF. DNA for the CDR3: TGTGCCTGGAGTGTACCAGGGTCTGGTGGCAATCAGCCCCAGCATTTT. The whole variable domain, remainder taken from reference TRBV30 and TRBJ1-5, is SQTIHQWPATLVQPVGSPLSLECTVEGTSNPNLYWYRQAAGRGLQLLFYSVGIGQISSEVPQNLSASRPQDRQFILSSKKLLLSDSGFYLCAWSVPGSGGNQPQHFGDGTRLSIL.

As DNA, the CDR3 is TGCGCCAGCAGCTTGGTTCTAGAATCGAACACCGGGGAGCTGTTTTTT. This encodes CASSLVLESNTGELFF. V and J are TRBV5-1 and TRBJ2-2; D unclear. Trimming shortened V by 0 bases and J by 0 bases, and 9 bases separated the two germline ends. Germline values: CDR1 SGHRS, CDR2 YFSETQ. This CDR3 is built from 16 residues.